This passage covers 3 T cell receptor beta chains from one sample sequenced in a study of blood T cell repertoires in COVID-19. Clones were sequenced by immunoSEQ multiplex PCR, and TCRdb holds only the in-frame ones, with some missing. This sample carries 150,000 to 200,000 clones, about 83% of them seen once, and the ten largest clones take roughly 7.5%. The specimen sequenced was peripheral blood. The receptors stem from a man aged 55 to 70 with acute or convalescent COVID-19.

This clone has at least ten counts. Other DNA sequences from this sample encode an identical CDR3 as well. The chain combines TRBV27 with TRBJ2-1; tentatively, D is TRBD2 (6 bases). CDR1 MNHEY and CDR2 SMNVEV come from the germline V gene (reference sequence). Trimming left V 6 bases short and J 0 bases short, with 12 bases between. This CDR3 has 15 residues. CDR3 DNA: TGTGCCAGCAGCCGGGGGTCCAGCTCCTACAATGAGCAGTTCTTC. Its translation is CASSRGSSSYNEQFF.

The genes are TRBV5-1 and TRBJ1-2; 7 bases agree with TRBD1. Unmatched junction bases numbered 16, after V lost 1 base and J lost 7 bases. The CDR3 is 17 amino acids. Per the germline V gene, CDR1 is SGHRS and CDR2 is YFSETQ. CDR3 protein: CASSLRPQTGMSGGYTF. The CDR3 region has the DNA TGCGCCAGCAGCTTGCGGCCCCAGACAGGGATGTCTGGTGGCTACACCTTC.

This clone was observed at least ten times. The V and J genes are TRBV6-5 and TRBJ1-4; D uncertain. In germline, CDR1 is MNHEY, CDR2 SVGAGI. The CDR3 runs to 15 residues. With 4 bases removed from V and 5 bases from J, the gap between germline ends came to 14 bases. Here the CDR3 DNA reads TGTGCCAGCAGTTCCGGTCCTATCCCAAATGAAAAACTGTTTTTT. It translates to CASSSGPIPNEKLFF.